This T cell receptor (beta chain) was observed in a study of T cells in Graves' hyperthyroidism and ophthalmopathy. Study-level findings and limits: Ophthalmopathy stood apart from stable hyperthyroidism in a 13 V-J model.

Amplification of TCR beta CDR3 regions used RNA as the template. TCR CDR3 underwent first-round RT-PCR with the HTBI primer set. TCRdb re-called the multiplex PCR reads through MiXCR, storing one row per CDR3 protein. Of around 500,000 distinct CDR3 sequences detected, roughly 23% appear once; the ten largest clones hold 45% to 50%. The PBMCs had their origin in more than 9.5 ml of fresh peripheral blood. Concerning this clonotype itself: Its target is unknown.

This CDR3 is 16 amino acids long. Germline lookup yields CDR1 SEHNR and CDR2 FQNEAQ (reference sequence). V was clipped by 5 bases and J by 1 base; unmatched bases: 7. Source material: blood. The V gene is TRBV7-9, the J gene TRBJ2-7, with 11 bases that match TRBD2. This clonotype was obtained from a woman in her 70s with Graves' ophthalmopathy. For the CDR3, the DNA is TGTGCCAGCAGCCCCCCGACTAGCGGGACTTCCTACGAGCAGTACTTC. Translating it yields CASSPPTSGTSYEQYF.